Each of the 25 T cell receptor beta chains below was sequenced from the same sample in a study of CD8 T cells in Susac syndrome (dated by TCRdb to about 2019). The library was made by the immunoSEQ multiplex PCR assay. RNA was extracted using the RNeasy kit, and roughly 0.5 to 1 ug of the RNA was reverse transcribed with random hexamers. Using fastp trimming at Q25 and MiXCR clonotype assembly, TCRdb reanalyzed the public sequencing data and kept in-frame beta chains. Under each unique CDR3 protein, matching rows form one entry showing the most common genes and DNA. Within this sample are 130,000 to 150,000 distinct CDR3 sequences, with around 94% of them counted one time only. The ten largest clonotypes hold 0.27% of the sample. Sequencing was done on a sample of CD8+ T cells from PBMCs. These receptors originate from a human donor in good health.

The chain employs TRBV29-1 and TRBJ1-2; D uncertain. V was pared by 6 bases and J by 1 base, with 12 bases between. The CDR3 is 13 amino acids. Germline V gene data show CDR1 as SQVTM and CDR2 as ANQGSEA. The CDR3 sequence: CSVPGRLNYGYTF. CDR3 DNA sequence: TGCAGCGTCCCCGGCAGGCTTAACTATGGCTACACCTTC.

The V and J genes are TRBV27 and TRBJ2-3; D possibly corresponds to TRBD1 (6 bases). Germline V gives CDR1 MNHEY, CDR2 SMNVEV (reference sequence). V lost 8 bases, J lost 2 bases, and 11 bases lay in between. This CDR3 has 13 amino acids. CDR3 in DNA: TGTGCCAGCTCTAGGACAGCCACAGATACGCAGTATTTT. Residues: CASSRTATDTQYF.

This chain connects TRBV7-3 to TRBJ2-3; 7 bases are a match to TRBD2. The germline gives CDR1 SGHTA, CDR2 FQGTGA. The CDR3 runs to 13 residues. Trimming took 5 bases from V and 5 from J; bases not matched to a gene: 4. This CDR3 reads CASSPTGGDTQYF. In DNA, the CDR3 is TGTGCCAGCAGCCCAACGGGGGGAGATACGCAGTATTTT.

The J gene is TRBJ2-7, the V gene TRBV7-9, with TRBD1 matching 8 bases. This CDR3 has 14 amino acids. V gave up 3 bases and J gave up 4 bases; unmatched junction bases: 5. The V gene's germline CDR1 is SEHNR and CDR2 FQNEAQ (reference sequence). DNA of the CDR3: TGTGCCAGCAGCTTGGCGGGACAGGTGTACGAGCAGTACTTC. Protein product: CASSLAGQVYEQYF. The full variable domain, in which reference TRBV7-9 and TRBJ2-7 provide the parts outside the CDR3, is DTGVSQNPRHKITKRGQNVTFRCDPISEHNRLYWYRQTLGQGPEFLTYFQNEAQLEKSRLLSDRFSAERPKGSFSTLEIQRTEQGDSAMYLCASSLAGQVYEQYFGPGTRLTVT.

In its sample, this clonotype was seen once. The chain combines TRBV9 with TRBJ2-2; TRBD1 matches at 9 bases. Germline loops: CDR1 SGDLS, CDR2 YYNGEE. The V gene end was trimmed by 3 bases and the J gene end by 5 bases; junction bases not matched to a gene: 8. The CDR3 has 16 residues. CDR3 sequence: CASSASGTGRTGELFF. In DNA form, the CDR3 reads TGTGCCAGCAGCGCCTCCGGGACAGGGAGAACCGGGGAGCTGTTTTTT.

CDR3 in amino acids: CASSSGVHNEQFF. The CDR3 coding sequence is TGTGCCAGCAGCAGCGGGGTACACAATGAGCAGTTCTTC. This sequence joins TRBV27 and TRBJ2-1; the match to TRBD2 covers 7 bases. The length of the CDR3 is 13 residues. V gave up 6 bases and J gave up 5 bases; unmatched junction bases: 4. CDR1 is MNHEY and CDR2 is SMNVEV in the germline V gene (reference sequence).

This clonotype was counted once. This rearrangement joins TRBV7-9 to TRBJ2-7, with D possibly matching TRBD2 (6 bases). Germline CDR1 SEHNR, CDR2 FQNEAQ (reference sequence). V lost 8 bases and J 3 bases, leaving 11 bases between the germline ends. The CDR3 length is 12 residues. CDR3 protein: CASAGTVYEQYF. The DNA of the CDR3 is TGTGCCAGCGCCGGGACTGTCTACGAGCAGTACTTC.

V gene TRBV4-2 combines with J gene TRBJ2-3; D perhaps matches TRBD2 (5 bases). V lost 3 bases to trimming and J lost 0 bases, with 10 bases between them. Per germline, CDR1 LGHNA and CDR2 YNFKEQ. The CDR3 contains 15 residues. The CDR3 nucleotides are TGTGCCAGCAGCCATCCTAGCATTAGCACAGATACGCAGTATTTT. Amino acid sequence: CASSHPSISTDTQYF.

The V and J genes are TRBV27 and TRBJ2-1; tentative D call: TRBD2 (5 bases). V was trimmed by 5 bases and J by 4 bases, leaving 15 bases between them. From germline, CDR1 is MNHEY and CDR2 SMNVEV (reference sequence). The CDR3 is 15 residues long. The CDR3 DNA follows: TGTGCCAGCAGTGCTCGAAGCGGCGGGTACAATGAGCAGTTCTTC. Its translation: CASSARSGGYNEQFF.

J is TRBJ1-1 and V is TRBV19, with D unresolved. The CDR3 is made up of 11 amino acids. Trimming removed 3 bases from V and 6 bases from J, with 5 bases in between. The germline V gene has CDR1 LNHDA and CDR2 SQIVND (reference sequence). The CDR3: CASSMVAEAFF. The CDR3 DNA is TGTGCCAGTAGTATGGTGGCTGAAGCTTTCTTT.

The chain joins TRBV6-1 to TRBJ2-1; weak D call: TRBD1 (5 bases). Trimming took off 5 bases at V and 0 bases at J, with 14 bases between the two ends. Per the germline V gene, CDR1 is MNHNS and CDR2 is SASEGT. The CDR3 spans 16 residues. CDR3 sequence (DNA): TGTGCCAGCAGTAGCGACAGACGAAGCTCCTACAATGAGCAGTTCTTC. As protein: CASSSDRRSSYNEQFF.

This rearrangement joins TRBV19 to TRBJ2-3; D remains ambiguous. V lost 5 bases and J 4 bases, leaving 16 bases between the germline ends. Germline CDR1 reads LNHDA; CDR2 reads SQIVND (reference sequence). This CDR3 spans 15 amino acids. The CDR3 nucleotides read TGTGCCAGTAGTCCGAACAGCGAAACTTCAGATACGCAGTATTTT. As protein: CASSPNSETSDTQYF.

The chain carries TRBV9 and TRBJ2-3; 8 bases fit TRBD2. The V gene's germline CDR1 is SGDLS and CDR2 YYNGEE. V lost 3 bases and J lost 6; bases outside the gene matches: 12. The CDR3 totals 16 residues. DNA of the CDR3: TGTGCCAGCAGCGCAAGCCGAGGACTAGCTGCGGATACGCAGTATTTT. It codes for CASSASRGLAADTQYF.

V usage is TRBV3-1 and J usage is TRBJ2-1; 10 bases match TRBD2. This CDR3 is built from 17 residues. The junction had 9 bases not matched to a gene; V was cut back by 3 bases and J by 4 bases. Germline CDR1 is LGHDT and CDR2 is YNNKEL (reference sequence). DNA of the CDR3: TGTGCCAGCAGCCACCGGCCTAGCGGGAGTTGGTACAATGAGCAGTTCTTC. Its translation is CASSHRPSGSWYNEQFF.

The genes are TRBV29-1 and TRBJ2-1, with 16 bases lining up with TRBD2. This CDR3 spans 16 amino acids. Germline lookup yields CDR1 SQVTM and CDR2 ANQGSEA. V trimming: 6 bases; J trimming: 4 bases; junction bases outside the gene matches: 6. CDR3 DNA sequence: TGCAGCGTAGGCGGGACTAGCGGGAGGGCGTACAATGAGCAGTTCTTC. It specifies CSVGGTSGRAYNEQFF.

The chain recombines TRBV12-3 or TRBV12-4 with TRBJ2-7; TRBD2 matches at 11 bases. The CDR3 covers 15 residues. J lost 9 bases, V lost 1 base, and 8 bases had no gene match. The CDR3 reads CASSLGLAGPSGQYF. The CDR3 nucleotides read TGTGCCAGCAGTTTAGGACTAGCGGGGCCTTCGGGGCAGTACTTC.

The chain uses TRBV9 and TRBJ1-2; 8 bases are shared with TRBD1. This CDR3 has 16 residues. J lost 5 bases, V lost 3 bases, and 12 bases had no gene match. CDR1 is SGDLS, CDR2 YYNGEE, per germline. The CDR3 loop reads CASSARRGTGEYGYTF. The CDR3 DNA sequence: TGTGCCAGCAGCGCGCGCCGAGGGACAGGCGAATATGGCTACACCTTC.

V gene TRBV24-1 combines with J gene TRBJ1-5, with D possibly TRBD1 on 5 matching bases. The CDR3 is 14 amino acids. Germline V lookup: CDR1 KGHDR, CDR2 SFDVKD. Trimming removed 9 bases at V and 0 bases at J, with 11 bases between. CDR3 bases: TGTGCCACCTCTGACAGCTATAGCAATCAGCCCCAGCATTTT. It specifies CATSDSYSNQPQHF.

The chain is built from TRBV12-3 or TRBV12-4 and TRBJ2-7; D remains ambiguous. Trimming removed 5 bases at V and 5 bases at J, with 10 bases between. This CDR3 spans 12 amino acids. CDR3: CASSRFSDEQYF. As DNA, the CDR3 is TGTGCCAGCAGTAGATTTTCGGACGAGCAGTACTTC.

The chain joins TRBV14 to TRBJ2-7; the match to TRBD2 covers 10 bases. The ends lost 3 bases at V and 0 bases at J; junction bases unmatched: 2. The CDR3 has 15 residues. Germline loops: CDR1 SGHDN, CDR2 FVKESK. Here the CDR3 DNA reads TGTGCCAGCAGCCAGGGACTAGCGAGCTCCTACGAGCAGTACTTC. Its translation: CASSQGLASSYEQYF.

V usage is TRBV7-8 and J usage is TRBJ2-5; no firm D call. The CDR3 is 12 residues long. In germline, CDR1 is SGHVS, CDR2 FQNEAQ. V lost 5 bases to trimming and J lost 5 bases, with 9 bases between them. CDR3 nucleotides: TGTGCCAGCAGCGTACCATACGAGACCCAGTACTTC. Protein product: CASSVPYETQYF.

This chain joins TRBV6-5 and TRBJ2-3, with 7 bases fitting TRBD1. V lost 6 bases and J lost 4; bases outside the gene matches: 10. CDR1 is MNHEY and CDR2 is SVGAGI in the germline V gene. The CDR3 covers 15 residues. CDR3 sequence: CASSLGAGGPDTQYF. Here the CDR3 DNA reads TGTGCCAGCAGCCTTGGGGCAGGGGGACCAGATACGCAGTATTTT.

J is TRBJ1-5 and V is TRBV4-3, with unresolved D. Germline CDR1 reads LGHNA; CDR2 reads YSLEER. The CDR3 has 15 residues. V gave up 4 bases and J gave up 7 bases, with 17 bases separating them. This CDR3 reads CASSPDLTKSQPQHF. In DNA, the CDR3 is TGCGCCAGCAGCCCCGATCTTACAAAAAGCCAGCCCCAGCATTTT.

V gene TRBV27 combines with J gene TRBJ2-1, with TRBD1 matching 8 bases. Germline V gene sequence: CDR1 MNHEY, CDR2 SMNVEV (reference sequence). The CDR3 spans 15 residues. The V segment lost 0 bases and the J segment 8 bases; nucleotides outside the gene matches: 6. The CDR3 here is CASSLSPDRVDEQFF. CDR3 coding DNA: TGTGCCAGCAGTTTATCCCCGGACAGGGTCGATGAGCAGTTCTTC.

This clonotype is a singleton in its sample. V gene TRBV20-1 combines with J gene TRBJ2-7; D gene unclear. Germline lookup yields CDR1 DFQATT and CDR2 SNEGSKA (reference sequence). The V end lost 3 bases, the J end lost 5 bases, and 17 bases lay between the germline ends. There are 14 residues in the CDR3. The CDR3 nucleotides read TGCAGTGCTAGGATTAGGGTAGCTTACGACGAGCAGTACTTC. Translated, it gives CSARIRVAYDEQYF.